These 18 T cell receptor beta chains originate from one sample sequenced in a study of graft-versus-host responses after intestinal transplantation. Antigens of these TCRs are unknown. Sequencing was performed with immunoSEQ multiplex PCR; in TCRdb, only in-frame clones are kept and a portion is missing. In the table there are tens of thousands of clones, roughly 90% of which are singletons. The input for sequencing was unstimulated CD8+ T cells sorted from spleen or lymph node cells, taken before intestinal transplant. These receptors were collected from a human donor who received an intestinal transplant.

The chain employs TRBV15 and TRBJ2-2, with D possibly being TRBD2 (5 bases). Germline V gene lookup returns CDR1 LNHNV and CDR2 YYDKDF (reference sequence). The germline V and J ends were trimmed by 0 bases and 2 bases, with 13 bases remaining between them. The CDR3 sequence is 17 residues long. The CDR3 spells CATSRDLSGINTGELFF. CDR3 DNA sequence: TGTGCCACCAGCAGAGATCTGTCGGGGATTAACACCGGGGAGCTGTTTTTT.

This sequence joins TRBV27 and TRBJ2-1; 9 bases line up with TRBD1. V was clipped by 4 bases and J by 5 bases; unmatched bases: 12. CDR1 is MNHEY, CDR2 SMNVEV, per germline (reference sequence). CDR3 size: 17 residues. The CDR3: CASSSYPRRDRDNEQFF. CDR3 coding DNA: TGTGCCAGCAGTTCTTACCCACGACGGGACAGGGACAATGAGCAGTTCTTC.

The V gene is TRBV27, the J gene TRBJ2-2, with a weak D call TRBD2 (5 bases). V lost 6 bases and J lost 4, with 15 bases in between. Germline V gene data show CDR1 as MNHEY and CDR2 as SMNVEV (reference sequence). CDR3 length: 15 residues. CDR3 DNA: TGTGCCAGCAGCGGAGAGGGATGGGGCACCGGGGAGCTGTTTTTT. Amino acids: CASSGEGWGTGELFF.

The chain is built from TRBV5-6 and TRBJ2-5; 9 nucleotides line up with TRBD1. Trimming cost V 4 bases and J 3 bases; bases outside gene matches: 4. Germline loops: CDR1 SGHDT, CDR2 YYEEEE. CDR3 length: 14 residues. The CDR3 region has the DNA TGTGCCAGCAGCCTTAGGACAGGGGAAGAGACCCAGTACTTC. It yields the protein CASSLRTGEETQYF.

The rearrangement links TRBV5-1 to TRBJ2-3; a weak D match, TRBD2 (6 bases). The germline CDR1 and CDR2 sequences are SGHRS and YFSETQ. Deletions cut 2 bases from V and 2 bases from J, with 9 bases between. The CDR3 consists of 14 residues. The CDR3 sequence: CASSFSGNTDTQYF. Here the CDR3 DNA reads TGCGCCAGCAGCTTTAGCGGCAACACAGATACGCAGTATTTT.

This clone was counted once. The chain carries TRBV6-8 and TRBJ2-1; the D gene is possibly TRBD2 (5 bases). CDR1 MNHGY and CDR2 SAAAGT come from the germline V gene. The CDR3 runs to 13 residues. The CDR3, as DNA: TGTCCCGGAGCGGCGTTCTCCTACAATGAGCAGTTCTTC. Its protein is CPGAAFSYNEQFF.

The chain uses TRBV7-2 and TRBJ1-1, with D unresolved. Germline V gene lookup returns CDR1 SGHTA and CDR2 FQGNSA. The CDR3 length is 16 residues. V was cut by 3 bases and J by 5 bases, with 19 bases left in between. The DNA of the CDR3 is TGTGCCAGCAGCTTTGTAAGGGTCCGGGGTGGTACTGAAGCTTTCTTT. Protein: CASSFVRVRGGTEAFF.

This chain links TRBV29-1 with TRBJ2-1, with 10 positions matching TRBD2. The V segment lost 6 bases and the J segment 8 bases; nucleotides outside the gene matches: 10. The CDR3 runs 14 residues. Germline CDR1 is SQVTM and CDR2 is ANQGSEA. CDR3 nucleotides: TGCAGCGTAATAGCGGGAGGTTCTGTGGATGAGCAGTTCTTC. Translated, it gives CSVIAGGSVDEQFF.

The genes are TRBV18 and TRBJ1-2; D remains unclear. The CDR3 is made up of 11 amino acids. Germline values: CDR1 KGHSH, CDR2 LQKENI. Deletions cut 4 bases from V and 8 bases from J, with 8 bases between. The CDR3 loop reads CASSLGRGYTF. Here the CDR3 DNA reads TGTGCCAGCTCACTGGGGAGAGGCTACACCTTC.

V gene TRBV7-9 combines with J gene TRBJ2-7; 7 bases map to TRBD1. Germline V CDR1 and CDR2: SEHNR, FQNEAQ (reference sequence). The V segment lost 1 base and the J segment 6 bases; nucleotides outside the gene matches: 3. The CDR3 extends over 13 amino acids. For the CDR3, the DNA is TGTGCCAGCAGCTTAGGGGCAGGGGGCGAGCAGTACTTC. Translated, it gives CASSLGAGGEQYF.

The chain combines TRBV9 with TRBJ2-1; D unclear. Germline V gene data show CDR1 as SGDLS and CDR2 as YYNGEE. Trimming shortened V by 0 bases and J by 0 bases, and 10 bases separated the two germline ends. The CDR3 is 16 amino acids. The CDR3 is CASSVDYSISYNEQFF. The CDR3 DNA is TGTGCCAGCAGCGTAGATTACAGTATCTCCTACAATGAGCAGTTCTTC. Variable domain in full (rest from reference TRBV9 and TRBJ2-1): DSGVTQTPKHLITATGQRVTLRCSPRSGDLSVYWYQQSLDQGLQFLIQYYNGEERAKGNILERFSAQQFPDLHSELNLSSLELGDSALYFCASSVDYSISYNEQFFGPGTRLTVL.

This sequence joins TRBV5-6 and TRBJ2-1, with TRBD1 matching over 11 bases. CDR3 size: 15 residues. The ends lost 3 bases at V and 5 bases at J; junction bases unmatched: 4. CDR1 and CDR2 (germline): SGHDT, YYEEEE. CDR3 in DNA: TGTGCCAGCAGCTCCGGGACAGGGGGACACAATGAGCAGTTCTTC. It encodes CASSSGTGGHNEQFF. Using reference TRBV5-6 and TRBJ2-1 for the parts outside the CDR3, the full variable domain is DAGVTQSPTHLIKTRGQQVTLRCSPKSGHDTVSWYQQALGQGPQFIFQYYEEEERQRGNFPDRFSGHQFPNYSSELNVNALLLGDSALYLCASSSGTGGHNEQFFGPGTRLTVL.

The rearrangement joins TRBV6-6 to TRBJ2-7; the match to TRBD1 covers 7 bases. CDR3 size: 14 residues. V gave up 0 bases and J gave up 6 bases; unmatched junction bases: 5. The germline V gene has CDR1 MNHNY and CDR2 SVGAGI (reference sequence). CDR3 DNA sequence: TGTGCCAGCAGTTACTCAAGGGGGCCCCTCGAGCAGTACTTC. Encoded protein: CASSYSRGPLEQYF.

The chain uses TRBV19 and TRBJ2-1; tentative D call: TRBD1 (5 bases). The V end lost 1 base, the J end lost 6 bases, and 16 bases lay between the germline ends. This CDR3 is built from 16 residues. CDR1 is LNHDA and CDR2 is SQIVND in the germline V gene (reference sequence). The CDR3 DNA reads as TGTGCCAGTAGTATAGCAAGACCCTCAGGGATCAATGAGCAGTTCTTC. It encodes CASSIARPSGINEQFF.

V and J are TRBV9 and TRBJ2-3, with 11 bases fitting TRBD2. Trimming took 3 bases from V and 0 from J; bases not matched to a gene: 0. Germline V gene lookup returns CDR1 SGDLS and CDR2 YYNGEE. CDR3 length: 15 amino acids. The CDR3 loop reads CASSGTSGSTDTQYF. Here the CDR3 DNA reads TGTGCCAGCAGCGGGACTAGCGGGAGCACAGATACGCAGTATTTT.

The genes are TRBV5-6 and TRBJ2-7; tentatively, D is TRBD1 (5 bases). CDR3 length: 14 residues. Germline V gives CDR1 SGHDT, CDR2 YYEEEE. V lost 5 bases and J 2 bases, leaving 14 bases between the germline ends. This CDR3 reads CASSLGDSTYEQYF. The DNA of the CDR3 is TGTGCCAGCAGTTTAGGAGACAGCACCTACGAGCAGTACTTC.

This CDR3 reads CAISEGAAYEQYF. CDR3 in DNA: TGTGCCATCAGCGAGGGGGCTGCCTACGAGCAGTACTTC. The chain has TRBV10-3 and TRBJ2-5, with TRBD1 matching 7 bases. The J call may be faulty, since TRBJ2-7 better matches the DNA end. Per the germline V gene, CDR1 is ENHRY and CDR2 is SYGVKD. The CDR3 runs to 13 residues.

This clone was found once. The chain uses TRBV5-1 and TRBJ1-1; 11 nucleotides match TRBD1. The CDR3 loop spans 19 amino acids. V was pared by 1 base and J by 0 bases, with 11 bases of the junction left unmatched. The germline V gene encodes CDR1 SGHRS and CDR2 YFSETQ. CDR3 bases: TGCGCCAGCAGCTTGCCTAAGGGACAGGGGGGCGGGATGAACACTGAAGCTTTCTTT. This codes for CASSLPKGQGGGMNTEAFF.